These 30 T cell receptor beta chains were sequenced from one sample in a study of cytomegalovirus exposure and HLA in healthy donors. Some clones are missing from TCRdb's copy, which holds only in-frame ones; the method was immunoSEQ multiplex PCR. The sample has roughly 150,000 clones; about 89% are singletons. Sequencing was done on a sample of PBMCs. The receptor source for this set is a woman between 18 and 29 years old in good health and CMV-seropositive.

The V and J genes are TRBV28 and TRBJ2-5; perhaps TRBD1 as D (6 bases). Germline-derived CDR1 and CDR2 are MDHEN and SYDVKM. The CDR3 is 14 amino acids. V was pared by 2 bases and J by 1 base, with 8 bases between. Here the CDR3 DNA reads TGTGCCAGCAGTTTAGGGGGCACCCAAGAGACCCAGTACTTC. It is translated as CASSLGGTQETQYF.

The chain joins TRBV6-5 to TRBJ1-1, with 10 bases identical to TRBD1. The junction had 10 bases not matched to a gene; V was cut back by 6 bases and J by 6 bases. CDR3 length: 15 residues. Germline CDR1 and CDR2: MNHEY and SVGAGI. CDR3: CASRDRGPRASEAFF. In DNA, the CDR3 is TGTGCCAGCAGAGACAGGGGGCCTCGAGCCTCTGAAGCTTTCTTT.

The chain uses TRBV13 and TRBJ2-1; possibly TRBD1 for D (5 bases). Germline values: CDR1 PRHDT, CDR2 FYEKMQ (reference sequence). V was shortened by 5 bases and J by 3 bases, with 8 bases between the two germline ends. This CDR3 spans 13 amino acids. CDR3 DNA: TGTGCCAGCAGCCCCCAGGGCTACAATGAGCAGTTCTTC. Translation gives CASSPQGYNEQFF.

The rearrangement joins TRBV6-5 to TRBJ1-5; TRBD1 aligns across 8 bases. Per the germline V gene, CDR1 is MNHEY and CDR2 is SVGAGI. The CDR3 totals 15 residues. With V trimmed by 5 bases and J by 5 bases, 8 bases remained unmatched. The CDR3 loop is CASSLSGQGYQPQHF. The CDR3 coding sequence is TGTGCCAGCAGTCTGTCCGGACAGGGCTATCAGCCCCAGCATTTT.

The V and J genes are TRBV7-8 and TRBJ2-1; 7 bases fit TRBD2. The CDR3 contains 16 residues. CDR1 and CDR2 from the germline V gene are SGHVS and FQNEAQ. V dropped 1 base and J dropped 8; count of bases not matched to a gene: 11. CDR3 bases: TGTGCCAGCAGCTTAGTCTACGCGGGAGCTTTCGATGAGCAGTTCTTC. Translating it yields CASSLVYAGAFDEQFF.

This chain connects TRBV11-3 to TRBJ2-6; the D gene is possibly TRBD2 (5 bases). This CDR3 contains 17 residues. Trimming cost V 2 bases and J 4 bases, with 15 bases left between them. CDR1 is SGHNT, CDR2 YENEEA, per germline. CDR3 DNA: TGTGCCAGCAGCTTAAATCCCGGGATTGCGGGGGCCAACGTCCTGACTTTC. Protein sequence: CASSLNPGIAGANVLTF.

Here the CDR3 reads CAVSRTRLETQYF. The CDR3 DNA reads TGTGCCGTAAGCCGGACAAGGCTGGAGACCCAGTACTTC. J is TRBJ2-5 and V is TRBV2; maybe TRBD1 (5 bases). Trimming shortened V by 11 bases and J by 5 bases, and 18 bases separated the two germline ends. The CDR3 spans 13 residues. Germline loops: CDR1 SNHLY, CDR2 FYNNEI.

V and J are TRBV2 and TRBJ1-5, with TRBD1 as a possible D gene (5 bases). Germline CDR1 and CDR2: SNHLY and FYNNEI. V was cut by 2 bases and J by 5 bases, with 13 bases left in between. This CDR3 region has 15 residues. CDR3 nucleotides: TGTGCCAGCAGTGAAAGGCAGGGTAACTATCAGCCCCAGCATTTT. Residues: CASSERQGNYQPQHF.

The gene calls are TRBV19 and TRBJ2-7; 8 bases agree with TRBD2. The length of the CDR3 is 16 residues. Trimming cost V 5 bases and J 2 bases; bases outside gene matches: 11. Germline CDR1 and CDR2: LNHDA and SQIVND (reference sequence). This CDR3 reads CASSPTWGREAYEQYF. Here the CDR3 DNA reads TGTGCCAGTAGTCCCACGTGGGGGCGGGAGGCCTACGAGCAGTACTTC. Using reference TRBV19 and TRBJ2-7 for the parts outside the CDR3, the full variable domain is DGGITQSPKYLFRKEGQNVTLSCEQNLNHDAMYWYRQDPGQGLRLIYYSQIVNDFQKGDIAEGYSVSREKKESFPLTVTSAQKNPTAFYLCASSPTWGREAYEQYFGPGTRLTVT.

V and J are TRBV29-1 and TRBJ2-7; TRBD2 matches 10 bases. The CDR3 runs to 15 residues. Germline CDR1 and CDR2: SQVTM and ANQGSEA. V dropped 8 bases and J dropped 2; count of bases not matched to a gene: 12. The CDR3 loop reads CSYLAGAYHPYEQYF. In nucleotides, the CDR3 is TGCAGCTACCTAGCGGGAGCTTATCATCCCTACGAGCAGTACTTC.

Here the CDR3 DNA reads TGCGCCAGCAGCACTGGGTCAGGGCCCACTGAAGCTTTCTTT. Amino acids: CASSTGSGPTEAFF. V usage is TRBV5-1 and J usage is TRBJ1-1, with D possibly matching TRBD1 (5 bases). The CDR3 consists of 14 residues. V shed 4 bases and J shed 4 bases, with 14 bases lying between them. In germline, CDR1 is SGHRS, CDR2 YFSETQ.

The rearrangement joins TRBV11-2 to TRBJ2-1; perhaps TRBD2 as D (5 bases). The V gene lost 2 bases and the J gene lost 4 bases, with 12 bases spanning the gap. This CDR3 is built from 15 residues. Looked up from germline, CDR1 is SGHAT and CDR2 is FQNNGV. The CDR3 DNA sequence: TGTGCCAGCAGCTTACGAGACTACCCATACAATGAGCAGTTCTTC. Protein product: CASSLRDYPYNEQFF.

The rearrangement uses TRBV11-2 and TRBJ2-7, with 10 bases matching TRBD2. Germline V lookup: CDR1 SGHAT, CDR2 FQNNGV. V was clipped by 6 bases and J by 3 bases; unmatched bases: 8. The CDR3 sequence is 15 residues long. CDR3 nucleotides: TGTGCCAGCAGACCGTTGACTAGCGGGTACTACGAGCAGTACTTC. Translating it yields CASRPLTSGYYEQYF.

The chain recombines TRBV28 with TRBJ1-1; no definite D call. Germline CDR1 MDHEN, CDR2 SYDVKM. The CDR3 has 13 residues. Deletions cut 3 bases from V and 7 bases from J, with 12 bases between. The DNA of the CDR3 is TGTGCCAGCAGTTTGAAGCGAACCTTTGAAGCTTTCTTT. It codes for CASSLKRTFEAFF.

The chain's CDR3 is CASSSRLAGINEQFF. Written as DNA, the CDR3 is TGTGCCAGCAGTTCAAGACTAGCGGGGATCAATGAGCAGTTCTTC. This rearrangement joins TRBV28 to TRBJ2-1; the match to TRBD2 covers 11 bases. Germline V gives CDR1 MDHEN, CDR2 SYDVKM. There are 15 residues in the CDR3. The trim removed 4 bases at V and 6 bases at J, leaving 5 bases unmatched.

This chain connects TRBV6-5 to TRBJ2-3; 9 bases map to TRBD2. CDR1 is MNHEY and CDR2 is SVGAGI in the germline V gene. The CDR3 is 15 residues long. V dropped 5 bases and J dropped 5; count of bases not matched to a gene: 8. CDR3 sequence reads: CASSASGERGDTQYF. The CDR3 DNA follows: TGTGCCAGCAGTGCTAGCGGGGAAAGGGGAGATACGCAGTATTTT.

The chain carries TRBV5-1 and TRBJ2-1; D is uncertain. V gave up 0 bases and J gave up 6 bases, with 10 bases separating them. This CDR3 is 14 amino acids long. The germline V gene encodes CDR1 SGHRS and CDR2 YFSETQ. The CDR3: CASSLVLSSNEQFF. DNA of the CDR3: TGCGCCAGCAGCTTGGTTCTTAGCTCCAATGAGCAGTTCTTC.

This chain connects TRBV5-6 to TRBJ2-3; 11 bases line up with TRBD2. V trimming: 3 bases; J trimming: 10 bases; junction bases outside the gene matches: 10. The CDR3 totals 15 residues. Germline V gene lookup returns CDR1 SGHDT and CDR2 YYEEEE. The CDR3 reads CASSSGTSGLEPQYF. The CDR3 coding sequence is TGTGCCAGCAGCTCGGGGACTAGCGGTCTTGAGCCGCAGTATTTT.

The V and J genes are TRBV6-5 and TRBJ1-1; 9 bases fit TRBD1. This CDR3 is 13 amino acids long. J gave up 5 bases and V 7 bases, and 5 bases lay outside the gene matches. The germline gives CDR1 MNHEY, CDR2 SVGAGI. CDR3 sequence reads: CASTRQGGTEAFF. The CDR3 nucleotides are TGTGCCAGCACCCGACAGGGGGGGACTGAAGCTTTCTTT.

The chain joins TRBV19 to TRBJ2-7; 7 nucleotides line up with TRBD2. The CDR3 is made up of 17 amino acids. The V segment lost 3 bases and the J segment 3 bases; nucleotides outside the gene matches: 14. Germline CDR1 and CDR2: LNHDA and SQIVND (reference sequence). The CDR3 loop is CASSMIPSPSGLYEQYF. Written as DNA, the CDR3 is TGTGCCAGTAGTATGATCCCCTCGCCTAGCGGCCTCTACGAGCAGTACTTC.

This clone was detected only once. V is TRBV29-1 and J is TRBJ2-1, with 14 bases identical to TRBD2. The CDR3 covers 15 residues. From germline, CDR1 is SQVTM and CDR2 ANQGSEA. The ends lost 2 bases at V and 9 bases at J; junction bases unmatched: 6. For the CDR3, the DNA is TGCAGCGTTGAACGACTAGCGGGAGGGCCGGTTGAGCAGTTCTTC. Translating it yields CSVERLAGGPVEQFF.

The rearrangement links TRBV11-3 to TRBJ2-1; perhaps TRBD2 as D (6 bases). The CDR3 loop spans 16 amino acids. V lost 5 bases to trimming and J lost 4 bases, with 18 bases between them. The germline gives CDR1 SGHNT, CDR2 YENEEA. The CDR3 DNA reads TGTGCCAGCAGCATTACTAGCTTCCAACTGTACAATGAGCAGTTCTTC. As protein: CASSITSFQLYNEQFF.

The V call is TRBV27, the J call TRBJ1-1; TRBD1 agrees at 7 bases. Trimming took 9 bases from V and 3 from J; bases not matched to a gene: 7. The germline gives CDR1 MNHEY, CDR2 SMNVEV (reference sequence). This CDR3 spans 13 amino acids. In DNA form, the CDR3 reads TGTGCCAGTAGGGGCAGGGGGTACACTGAAGCTTTCTTT. Protein sequence: CASRGRGYTEAFF.

This chain uses TRBV30 with TRBJ2-1, with 9 nucleotides matching TRBD2. The CDR3 runs 13 residues. Germline V gene lookup returns CDR1 GTSNPN and CDR2 SVGIG (reference sequence). The V segment lost 7 bases and the J segment 1 base; nucleotides outside the gene matches: 2. The CDR3 loop reads CASTSGSYNEQFF. In DNA, the CDR3 is TGTGCCTCGACTAGCGGATCCTACAATGAGCAGTTCTTC.

This sequence joins TRBV25-1 and TRBJ2-5; no clear D. CDR1 and CDR2 (germline): MGHDK, SYGVNS. Trimming shortened V by 1 base and J by 4 bases, and 10 bases separated the two germline ends. There are 14 residues in the CDR3. The CDR3, as DNA: TGTGCCAGCAGTGAATCTAACTTGCGAGAGACCCAGTACTTC. As protein: CASSESNLRETQYF.

The chain joins TRBV28 to TRBJ2-1, with D possibly being TRBD2 (6 bases). Trimming took off 8 bases at V and 1 base at J, with 21 bases between the two ends. The V gene's germline CDR1 is MDHEN and CDR2 SYDVKM. This CDR3 has 17 residues. CDR3 sequence: CASSLPANGRSYNEQFF. The CDR3 bases are TGTGCCAGCTCCCTCCCGGCTAACGGGAGATCCTACAATGAGCAGTTCTTC.

In this sample, this clone turned up once. The J gene is TRBJ1-5, the V gene TRBV4-1; TRBD1 matches at 9 bases. CDR3 length: 19 residues. V dropped 3 bases and J dropped 0; count of bases not matched to a gene: 12. Per germline, CDR1 MGHRA and CDR2 YSYEKL. The CDR3 DNA reads TGCGCCAGCAGCCAGGCTCCGGGACAGGGCCGCATTAGCAATCAGCCCCAGCATTTT. Protein sequence: CASSQAPGQGRISNQPQHF.

This clone was counted once. This sequence joins TRBV29-1 and TRBJ1-2; 7 nucleotides align to TRBD1. CDR3 length: 17 amino acids. V lost 6 bases and J lost 6; bases outside the gene matches: 22. Germline CDR1 and CDR2: SQVTM and ANQGSEA. The CDR3 loop reads CSVIPDRDPHGADGYTF. DNA for the CDR3: TGCAGCGTGATCCCCGACAGGGACCCTCATGGCGCTGATGGCTACACCTTC.

The gene calls are TRBV28 and TRBJ2-1; tentative D call: TRBD1 (6 bases). CDR1 and CDR2 from the germline V gene are MDHEN and SYDVKM. This CDR3 has 14 amino acids. V was pared by 7 bases and J by 12 bases, with 22 bases between. The CDR3 spells CASTRQVLLPGQFF. As DNA, the CDR3 is TGTGCCAGCACCCGACAGGTTTTGCTCCCTGGGCAGTTCTTC.

The CDR3, as DNA: TGCGCCAGCAGCCCCCTTGGGGATCGTGGGAGCATTCAGTACTTC. This sequence encodes CASSPLGDRGSIQYF. The chain is built from TRBV5-1 and TRBJ2-4, with D maybe TRBD2 (5 bases). The CDR3 spans 15 residues. Per germline, CDR1 SGHRS and CDR2 YFSETQ. V was cut by 4 bases and J by 9 bases, with 20 bases left in between.